This TCR beta chain was sequenced in a study of cytomegalovirus exposure and HLA in healthy donors. V trimming: 0 bases; J trimming: 3 bases; junction bases outside the gene matches: 3. There are 16 residues in the CDR3. Germline loops: CDR1 PRHDT, CDR2 FYEKMQ (reference sequence). To note about this clone: Its antigen is not identified.

Findings and caveats of the study: As confirmed in vitro, three CMV-associated chains were specific for CMV antigens. It was found in a later analysis that first-cohort TCR clusters tended to co-occur in the 95 to 150 validation repertoires.

Measured with immunoSEQ multiplex PCR; TCRdb has only the in-frame clones, and not every one. The table records fewer than 200,000 clones, 89% of them present only once. The source material was PBMCs. This receptor was taken from a young man in good health and CMV-seropositive. The chain joins TRBV13 to TRBJ2-1; 9 nucleotides line up with TRBD2. The CDR3 is CASSLGLAGFYNEQFF. The DNA of the CDR3 is TGTGCCAGCAGCTTAGGGCTAGCGGGATTCTACAATGAGCAGTTCTTC.